This entry lists 32 T cell receptor beta chains sequenced from one sample in a study of blood T cells in healthy people across ages. For the second PCR, which ran for 7 to 11 cycles, a sample-barcoded 5' primer and a J-beta primer mix were used. TCRdb used MiXCR to reprocess the 5' RACE reads, holding one entry per CDR3 protein. Of more than 1,000,000 distinct CDR3 sequences detected, less than 25% appear once; the ten largest clones hold around 0.75%. The same data also went into a second study, on T cells of mothers and their children.

The sample consisted of blood. These receptor sequences come from a girl aged 2-10 years in good health.

The CDR3 sequence is CATSPGNSEAFF. As DNA, the CDR3 is TGTGCCACCAGCCCAGGTAACTCTGAAGCTTTCTTT. V is TRBV15 and J is TRBJ1-1; D gene ambiguous. CDR3 length equals 12 residues. Trimming removed 5 bases at V and 6 bases at J, with 10 bases between. Per germline, CDR1 LNHNV and CDR2 YYDKDF (reference sequence).

The rearrangement joins TRBV10-3 to TRBJ2-1; D unresolved. The CDR3 totals 11 residues. CDR1 and CDR2 (germline): ENHRY, SYGVKD. The V and J ends lost 2 bases and 8 bases respectively, with 4 bases between them. The CDR3 is CAISEEDEQFF. The CDR3 DNA is TGTGCCATCAGTGAGGAGGATGAGCAGTTCTTC.

This clonotype turned up a few times. For the CDR3, the DNA is TGTGCCAGCAGCTGGAAAGGCCAAGAGACCCAGTACTTC. Protein product: CASSWKGQETQYF. This sequence joins TRBV3-1 and TRBJ2-5; D unclear. V gave up 5 bases and J gave up 1 base, with 8 bases separating them. Germline V gene lookup returns CDR1 LGHDT and CDR2 YNNKEL (reference sequence). CDR3 length: 13 residues.

This chain joins TRBV12-3 or TRBV12-4 and TRBJ2-5; no firm D call. Trimming stripped 6 bases from V and 5 bases from J, with 13 bases between. The CDR3 consists of 13 residues. The CDR3 DNA reads as TGTGCCAGCAGGCACGTGGGTGAGGAGACCCAGTACTTC. This codes for CASRHVGEETQYF.

This chain connects TRBV2 to TRBJ2-4, with TRBD2 matching 11 bases. This CDR3 has 16 amino acids. V lost 2 bases, J lost 3 bases, and 3 bases stayed unmatched. Germline-derived CDR1 and CDR2 are SNHLY and FYNNEI. The CDR3 here is CASSEILAGDKNIQYF. In DNA, the CDR3 is TGTGCCAGCAGTGAAATACTAGCGGGAGACAAAAACATTCAGTACTTC.

The chain links TRBV6-2 or TRBV6-3 to TRBJ2-3; D gene uncertain. V was shortened by 0 bases and J by 7 bases, with 8 bases between the two germline ends. The germline gives CDR1 MNHEY, CDR2 SVGEGT. The CDR3 extends over 13 amino acids. The CDR3 here is CASSYSVPNTQYF. CDR3 coding DNA: TGTGCCAGCAGTTACTCGGTGCCCAATACGCAGTATTTT.

This sequence joins TRBV7-9 and TRBJ1-4; D uncertain. This CDR3 is 15 amino acids long. The germline V gene encodes CDR1 SEHNR and CDR2 FQNEAQ (reference sequence). Trimming left V 4 bases short and J 4 bases short, with 13 bases between. The CDR3, as DNA: TGTGCCAGCAGCTCCGGGCGGGTTGATAATGAAAAACTGTTTTTT. Protein: CASSSGRVDNEKLFF.

CDR3 amino acids: CASSLIVASSTDTQYF. The CDR3 DNA is TGTGCCAGCAGCTTAATTGTGGCAAGTAGCACAGATACGCAGTATTTT. The chain carries TRBV11-2 and TRBJ2-3; no clear D. The germline V gene has CDR1 SGHAT and CDR2 FQNNGV. V shed 2 bases and J shed 0 bases, with 12 bases lying between them. The CDR3 spans 16 residues. Based on the CDR3 plus reference TRBV11-2 and TRBJ2-3, the full variable domain is EAGVAQSPRYKIIEKRQSVAFWCNPISGHATLYWYQQILGQGPKLLIQFQNNGVVDDSQLPKDRFSAERLKGVDSTLKIQPAKLEDSAVYLCASSLIVASSTDTQYFGPGTRLTVL.

The chain couples TRBV7-2 to TRBJ2-5; TRBD2 might be the D (6 bases). The J call could be wrong; TRBJ2-1 is a better fit for the DNA end. The CDR3 runs to 13 residues. CDR1 and CDR2 from the germline V gene are SGHTA and FQGNSA. The CDR3 DNA reads as TGTGCCAGCAGAGGTTGGGGGGACAATGAGCAGTTCTTC. Its protein is CASRGWGDNEQFF.

CDR3 in amino acids: CASSIKGTSGIADEQFF. CDR3 DNA sequence: TGTGCCAGCAGCATAAAGGGGACTAGCGGGATAGCCGATGAGCAGTTCTTC. The rearrangement joins TRBV7-2 to TRBJ2-1; 13 nucleotides agree with TRBD2. Unmatched junction bases numbered 12, after V lost 5 bases and J lost 8 bases. The CDR3 consists of 17 residues. Per germline, CDR1 SGHTA and CDR2 FQGNSA. The entire variable domain, with the rest obtained from reference TRBV7-2 and TRBJ2-1, is as follows: GAGVSQSPSNKVTEKGKDVELRCDPISGHTALYWYRQSLGQGLEFLIYFQGNSAPDKSGLPSDRFSAERTGGSVSTLTIQRTQQEDSAVYLCASSIKGTSGIADEQFFGPGTRLTVL.

V gene TRBV4-1 combines with J gene TRBJ1-4; no firm D call. The ends were cut back, 4 bases at V and 8 bases at J, with 8 bases in the middle. The CDR3 consists of 12 residues. Germline CDR1 MGHRA, CDR2 YSYEKL. The CDR3 reads CASSPIREKLFF. As DNA, the CDR3 is TGCGCCAGCAGCCCTATCAGGGAAAAACTGTTTTTT.

The genes are TRBV6-5 and TRBJ1-2; unclear D gene. The CDR3 has 12 residues. From germline, CDR1 is MNHEY and CDR2 SVGAGI. The germline V and J ends were trimmed by 4 bases and 8 bases, with 11 bases remaining between them. The CDR3 here is CASSFDAGGYTF. In nucleotides, the CDR3 is TGTGCCAGCAGTTTTGACGCGGGCGGCTACACCTTC.

The J gene is TRBJ1-4, the V gene TRBV20-1, with D perhaps TRBD1 (5 bases). The CDR3 is made up of 14 amino acids. V was pared by 0 bases and J by 10 bases, with 15 bases between. Per germline, CDR1 DFQATT and CDR2 SNEGSKA (reference sequence). The CDR3 loop reads CSARDSGQGGKLFF. Here the CDR3 DNA reads TGCAGTGCTAGAGATTCGGGGCAGGGTGGAAAACTGTTTTTT.

This clonotype appeared a few times. The chain couples TRBV5-1 to TRBJ2-2; D is possibly TRBD1 (6 bases). CDR1 is SGHRS and CDR2 is YFSETQ in the germline V gene. The CDR3 is 17 residues long. With 4 bases removed from V and 0 bases from J, the gap between germline ends came to 16 bases. CDR3 sequence (DNA): TGCGCCAGCAGCCCTGCTAGGGGGTACGCGAACACCGGGGAGCTGTTTTTT. The encoded protein is CASSPARGYANTGELFF.

The V call is TRBV5-1, the J call TRBJ2-1, with 11 bases matching TRBD2. The CDR3 spans 18 residues. Germline-derived CDR1 and CDR2 are SGHRS and YFSETQ. V dropped 2 bases and J dropped 7; count of bases not matched to a gene: 14. CDR3 in amino acids: CASSFMSTSGGQGNEQFF. The DNA of the CDR3 is TGCGCCAGCAGCTTTATGTCAACTAGCGGGGGCCAAGGGAATGAGCAGTTCTTC. Full variable domain (rest looked up from reference TRBV5-1 and TRBJ2-1): KAGVTQTPRYLIKTRGQQVTLSCSPISGHRSVSWYQQTPGQGLQFLFEYFSETQRNKGNFPGRFSGRQFSNSRSEMNVSTLELGDSALYLCASSFMSTSGGQGNEQFFGPGTRLTVL.

The chain is built from TRBV7-6 and TRBJ2-1, with 9 bases fitting TRBD2. CDR3 length equals 16 residues. Trimming cost V 5 bases and J 8 bases; bases outside gene matches: 13. Per the germline V gene, CDR1 is SGHVS and CDR2 is FNYEAQ. DNA for the CDR3: TGTGCCAGCAGCCTGCCGGGTAGCGGGAGAAGGTATGAGCAGTTCTTC. Translating it yields CASSLPGSGRRYEQFF.

This sequence joins TRBV4-3 and TRBJ2-7; no clear D gene. The V gene lost 1 base and the J gene lost 1 base, with 8 bases spanning the gap. This CDR3 region has 14 residues. The germline gives CDR1 LGHNA, CDR2 YSLEER. The CDR3 DNA reads as TGCGCCAGCAGCCAAGCGGTCACGTCCTACGAGCAGTACTTC. Protein product: CASSQAVTSYEQYF.

The V and J genes are TRBV12-3 or TRBV12-4 and TRBJ2-7; TRBD2 matches at 10 bases. V was pared by 3 bases and J by 3 bases, with 5 bases of the junction left unmatched. This CDR3 region has 15 residues. The chain's CDR3 is CASSLAGTSDYEQYF. The CDR3 DNA reads as TGTGCCAGCAGTTTGGCCGGGACTAGCGACTACGAGCAGTACTTC.

V is TRBV29-1 and J is TRBJ2-6; D uncertain. CDR3 length equals 13 residues. Per germline, CDR1 SQVTM and CDR2 ANQGSEA. CDR3 loop: CSIGLSGANVLTF. Here the CDR3 DNA reads TGCAGTATCGGTCTCTCTGGGGCCAACGTCCTGACTTTC.

The rearrangement joins TRBV27 to TRBJ1-1; D remains unclear. From germline, CDR1 is MNHEY and CDR2 SMNVEV (reference sequence). The CDR3 is 13 amino acids. V was shortened by 7 bases and J by 3 bases, with 12 bases between the two germline ends. CDR3 in DNA: TGTGCCAGCAAGGGAGGGTCGGACACTGAAGCTTTCTTT. Translating gives CASKGGSDTEAFF.

This clonotype occurred a few times. The V call is TRBV7-2, the J call TRBJ1-5; the D gene is possibly TRBD1 (6 bases). Germline lookup yields CDR1 SGHTA and CDR2 FQGNSA. Trimming took 5 bases from V and 0 from J, leaving 11 bases between them. CDR3 length: 15 amino acids. CDR3: CASSEDRSSNQPQHF. Written as DNA, the CDR3 is TGTGCCAGCAGCGAAGACAGGTCTAGCAATCAGCCCCAGCATTTT.

This clonotype was seen a handful of times. The chain carries TRBV27 and TRBJ2-4; perhaps TRBD2 as D (7 bases). The germline CDR1 and CDR2 sequences are MNHEY and SMNVEV (reference sequence). Trimming shortened V by 6 bases and J by 0 bases, and 12 bases separated the two germline ends. The length of the CDR3 is 15 residues. Here the CDR3 reads CASRRGGGAKNIQYF. The CDR3 DNA reads TGTGCCAGCAGGCGAGGGGGGGGAGCCAAAAACATTCAGTACTTC.

The chain links TRBV27 to TRBJ1-1; 9 bases match TRBD1. The CDR3 spans 14 residues. V shed 4 bases, J shed 6 bases, and the junction held 6 bases outside the gene matches. The V gene's germline CDR1 is MNHEY and CDR2 SMNVEV (reference sequence). CDR3 sequence: CASSSTGGYAEAFF. CDR3 coding DNA: TGTGCCAGCAGTTCCACAGGGGGCTACGCTGAAGCTTTCTTT.

This clonotype was detected only a few times. The chain joins TRBV28 to TRBJ1-2; 9 bases map to TRBD1. Germline CDR1 reads MDHEN; CDR2 reads SYDVKM. This CDR3 contains 14 residues. Trimming cost V 6 bases and J 4 bases; bases outside gene matches: 6. CDR3 amino acids: CASRATGGGYGYTF. In DNA, the CDR3 is TGTGCCAGCAGAGCTACAGGGGGCGGCTATGGCTACACCTTC.

This clonotype was seen many times. The chain couples TRBV18 to TRBJ2-5; possibly TRBD1 for D (6 bases). With 0 bases removed from V and 1 base from J, the gap between germline ends came to 9 bases. Germline CDR1 is KGHSH and CDR2 is LQKENI. The CDR3 is 15 residues long. Here the CDR3 reads CASSPPNRVQETQYF. The CDR3 nucleotides are TGTGCCAGCTCACCACCAAACAGGGTCCAAGAGACCCAGTACTTC.

This chain uses TRBV5-6 with TRBJ2-2, with a weak D call TRBD1 (6 bases). Germline CDR1 and CDR2: SGHDT and YYEEEE. This CDR3 region has 16 residues. Trimming pared 4 bases from V and 5 bases from J, leaving 18 bases between. The CDR3 loop is CASSPLGAGETGELFF. The CDR3 DNA sequence: TGTGCCAGCAGCCCACTTGGGGCAGGGGAAACCGGGGAGCTGTTTTTT.

This clonotype showed up just a few times. The V call is TRBV6-2 or TRBV6-3, the J call TRBJ2-3; the D call may be TRBD1 or TRBD2 (5 bases each). V was trimmed by 2 bases and J by 5 bases, leaving 23 bases between them. Germline CDR1 is MNHEY and CDR2 is SVGEGT. CDR3 size: 18 residues. CDR3 amino acids: CASSYRDRGPQQLDTQYF. The CDR3 nucleotides are TGTGCCAGCAGTTACCGGGATCGGGGACCGCAGCAATTAGATACGCAGTATTTT.

This chain links TRBV6-5 with TRBJ2-3, with D perhaps assigned TRBD1 or TRBD2 (5 bases each). V was cut by 2 bases and J by 6 bases, with 18 bases left in between. Germline assignment: CDR1 MNHEY and CDR2 SVGAGI. CDR3 length: 16 amino acids. The CDR3 protein is CASSYLSVRGVDTQYF. CDR3 DNA sequence: TGTGCCAGCAGTTACCTCTCGGTCCGAGGGGTGGATACGCAGTATTTT.

In this sample, this clonotype turned up a few times. The chain carries TRBV7-2 and TRBJ2-4, with TRBD2 as a possible D gene (5 bases). Per the germline V gene, CDR1 is SGHTA and CDR2 is FQGNSA. The CDR3 loop spans 13 amino acids. Trimming pared 5 bases from V and 5 bases from J, leaving 10 bases between. The CDR3 reads CASSAYGENIQYF. As DNA, the CDR3 is TGTGCCAGCAGCGCATACGGGGAAAACATTCAGTACTTC.

In its sample, this clonotype was seen a few times. The chain's CDR3 is CASSYWGDIQYF. As DNA, the CDR3 is TGTGCCAGCAGTTACTGGGGGGACATTCAGTACTTC. The chain couples TRBV6-6 to TRBJ2-4, with a possible D match to TRBD2 (6 bases). Germline CDR1 reads MNHNY; CDR2 reads SVGAGI (reference sequence). V lost 1 base, J lost 8 bases, and 6 bases lay in between. The CDR3 totals 12 residues.

For the CDR3, the DNA is TGCGCCAGCAGCCAATACGGCGGCCAGCCCCAGCATTTT. Encoded protein: CASSQYGGQPQHF. The chain combines TRBV4-1 with TRBJ1-5; no definite D call. Trimming removed 2 bases at V and 7 bases at J, with 9 bases between. This CDR3 spans 13 amino acids. CDR1 is MGHRA, CDR2 YSYEKL, per germline.

The chain links TRBV29-1 to TRBJ1-1; D remains unclear. Germline loops: CDR1 SQVTM, CDR2 ANQGSEA. V dropped 1 base and J dropped 6 bases, with 15 bases sitting between them. The CDR3 is 14 residues long. Here the CDR3 reads CSVEGLDGRAEAFF. The CDR3 region has the DNA TGCAGCGTTGAAGGGCTTGACGGCCGAGCTGAAGCTTTCTTT.